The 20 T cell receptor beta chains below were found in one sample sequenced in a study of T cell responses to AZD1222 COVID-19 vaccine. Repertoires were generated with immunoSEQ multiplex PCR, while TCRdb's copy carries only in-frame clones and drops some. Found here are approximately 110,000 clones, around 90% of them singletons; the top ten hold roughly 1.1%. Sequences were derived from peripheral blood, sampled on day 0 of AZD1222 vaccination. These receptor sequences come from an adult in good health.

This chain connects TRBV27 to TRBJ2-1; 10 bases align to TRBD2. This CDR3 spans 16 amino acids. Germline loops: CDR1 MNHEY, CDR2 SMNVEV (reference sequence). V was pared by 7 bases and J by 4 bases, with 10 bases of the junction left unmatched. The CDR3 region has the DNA TGTGCCAGCACCGTTTTAGGACTAGCGGATTACAATGAGCAGTTCTTC. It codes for CASTVLGLADYNEQFF.

This CDR3 reads CASSPPRQGSRPNEKLFF. The CDR3 DNA is TGTGCCAGCTCACCACCGAGACAGGGTAGCAGGCCTAATGAAAAACTGTTTTTT. This chain links TRBV18 with TRBJ1-4; 7 nucleotides align to TRBD1. The CDR3 sequence is 18 residues long. The V gene's germline CDR1 is KGHSH and CDR2 LQKENI. V shed 0 bases and J 3 bases; nucleotides not matched to a gene: 10.

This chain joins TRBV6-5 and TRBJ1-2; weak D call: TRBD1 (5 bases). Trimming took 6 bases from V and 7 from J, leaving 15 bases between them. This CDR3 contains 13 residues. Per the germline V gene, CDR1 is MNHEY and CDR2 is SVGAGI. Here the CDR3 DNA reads TGTGCCAGCAGCCCGGGGACTCGCGGTGGCTACACCTTC. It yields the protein CASSPGTRGGYTF.

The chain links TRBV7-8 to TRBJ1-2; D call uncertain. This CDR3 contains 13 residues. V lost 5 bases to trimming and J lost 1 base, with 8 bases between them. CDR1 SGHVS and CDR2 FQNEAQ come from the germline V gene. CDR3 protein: CASSVGNNYGYTF. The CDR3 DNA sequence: TGTGCCAGCAGCGTGGGGAATAACTATGGCTACACCTTC.

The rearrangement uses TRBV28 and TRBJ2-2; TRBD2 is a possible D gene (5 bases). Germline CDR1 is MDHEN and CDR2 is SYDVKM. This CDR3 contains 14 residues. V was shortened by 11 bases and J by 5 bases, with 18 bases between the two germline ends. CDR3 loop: CALGGPMSTGELFF. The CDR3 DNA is TGTGCCCTTGGCGGGCCAATGTCGACCGGGGAGCTGTTTTTT.

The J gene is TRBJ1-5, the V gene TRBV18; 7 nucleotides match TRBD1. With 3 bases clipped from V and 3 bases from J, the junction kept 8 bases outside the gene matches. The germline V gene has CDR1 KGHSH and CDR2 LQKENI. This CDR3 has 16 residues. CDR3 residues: CASSPIPGQLNQPQHF. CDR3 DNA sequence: TGTGCCAGCTCACCGATCCCGGGACAGCTCAATCAGCCCCAGCATTTT. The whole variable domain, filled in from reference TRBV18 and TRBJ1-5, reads NAGVMQNPRHLVRRRGQEARLRCSPMKGHSHVYWYRQLPEEGLKFMVYLQKENIIDESGMPKERFSAEFPKEGPSILRIQQVVRGDSAAYFCASSPIPGQLNQPQHFGDGTRLSIL.

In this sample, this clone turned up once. The CDR3 protein is CASSSSTSGGYTF. The CDR3 DNA is TGTGCCAGCAGCTCGTCCACCTCGGGGGGCTACACCTTC. The V gene is TRBV11-2, the J gene TRBJ1-2; D unclear. The V end was cut by 4 bases, the J end by 8 bases, with 14 bases between. The CDR3 runs 13 residues. CDR1 is SGHAT and CDR2 is FQNNGV in the germline V gene.

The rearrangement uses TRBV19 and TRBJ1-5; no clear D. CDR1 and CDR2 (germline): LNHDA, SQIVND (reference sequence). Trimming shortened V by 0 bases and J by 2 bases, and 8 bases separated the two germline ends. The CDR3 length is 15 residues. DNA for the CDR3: TGTGCCAGTAGTATAGAGGGCCAAGGCAATCAGCCCCAGCATTTT. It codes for CASSIEGQGNQPQHF. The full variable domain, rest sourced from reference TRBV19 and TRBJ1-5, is DGGITQSPKYLFRKEGQNVTLSCEQNLNHDAMYWYRQDPGQGLRLIYYSQIVNDFQKGDIAEGYSVSREKKESFPLTVTSAQKNPTAFYLCASSIEGQGNQPQHFGDGTRLSIL.

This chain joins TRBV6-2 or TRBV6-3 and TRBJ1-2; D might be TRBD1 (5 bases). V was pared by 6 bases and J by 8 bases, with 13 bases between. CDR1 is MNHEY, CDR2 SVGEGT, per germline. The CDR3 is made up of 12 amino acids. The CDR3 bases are TGTGCCAGCAGCCAGGGCGTAGGCGGCTACACCTTC. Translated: CASSQGVGGYTF.

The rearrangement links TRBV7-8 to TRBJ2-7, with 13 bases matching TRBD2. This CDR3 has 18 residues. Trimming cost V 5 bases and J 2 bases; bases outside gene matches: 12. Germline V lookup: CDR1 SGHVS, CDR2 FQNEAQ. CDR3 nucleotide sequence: TGTGCCAGCAGCCGAGTGACTAGCGGGGGGCTAAGAGCCTACGAGCAGTACTTC. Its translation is CASSRVTSGGLRAYEQYF.

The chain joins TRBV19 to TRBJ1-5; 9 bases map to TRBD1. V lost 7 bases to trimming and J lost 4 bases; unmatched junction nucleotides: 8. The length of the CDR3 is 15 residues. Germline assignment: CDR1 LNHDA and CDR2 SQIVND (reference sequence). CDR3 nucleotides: TGTGCCAGTATTCCGACAGGGGGTTCGAATCAGCCCCAGCATTTT. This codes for CASIPTGGSNQPQHF.

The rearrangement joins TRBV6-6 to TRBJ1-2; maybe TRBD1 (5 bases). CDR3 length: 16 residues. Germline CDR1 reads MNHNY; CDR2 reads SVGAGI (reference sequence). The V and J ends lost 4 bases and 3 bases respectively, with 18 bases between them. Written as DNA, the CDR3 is TGTGCCAGCAGTTTTTATTCCGTTCGGGACCACTATGGCTACACCTTC. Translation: CASSFYSVRDHYGYTF.

Here the CDR3 reads CASSAGQGPLYGYTF. DNA of the CDR3: TGTGCCAGCAGCGCCGGACAGGGACCTCTCTATGGCTACACCTTC. The V call is TRBV7-2, the J call TRBJ1-2; 8 nucleotides agree with TRBD1. The CDR3 is 15 amino acids. Germline assignment: CDR1 SGHTA and CDR2 FQGNSA. Trimming took 5 bases from V and 4 from J; bases not matched to a gene: 9.

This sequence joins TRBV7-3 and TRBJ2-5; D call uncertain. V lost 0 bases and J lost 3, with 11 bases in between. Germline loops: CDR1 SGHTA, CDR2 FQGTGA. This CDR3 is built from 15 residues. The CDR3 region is CASSLTGGGEETQYF. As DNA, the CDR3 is TGTGCCAGCAGCTTAACTGGTGGCGGAGAAGAGACCCAGTACTTC. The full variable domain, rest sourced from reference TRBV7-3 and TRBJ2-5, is GAGVSQTPSNKVTEKGKYVELRCDPISGHTALYWYRQSLGQGPEFLIYFQGTGAADDSGLPNDRFFAVRPEGSVSTLKIQRTERGDSAVYLCASSLTGGGEETQYFGPGTRLLVL.

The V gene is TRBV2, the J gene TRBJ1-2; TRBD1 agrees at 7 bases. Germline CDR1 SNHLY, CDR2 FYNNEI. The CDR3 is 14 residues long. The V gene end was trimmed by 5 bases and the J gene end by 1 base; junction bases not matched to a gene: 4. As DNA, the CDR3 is TGTGCCAGCAGTCAGCAGGGGGTTAACTATGGCTACACCTTC. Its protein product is CASSQQGVNYGYTF.

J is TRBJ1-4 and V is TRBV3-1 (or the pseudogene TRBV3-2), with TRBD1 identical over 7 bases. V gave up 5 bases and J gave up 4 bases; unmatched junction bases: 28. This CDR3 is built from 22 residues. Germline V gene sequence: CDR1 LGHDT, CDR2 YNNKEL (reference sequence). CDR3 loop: CASSSQPLLGTDRQDGNEKLFF. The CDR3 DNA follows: TGTGCCAGCAGCTCGCAACCCCTTCTCGGGACAGATAGGCAAGACGGTAATGAAAAACTGTTTTTT.

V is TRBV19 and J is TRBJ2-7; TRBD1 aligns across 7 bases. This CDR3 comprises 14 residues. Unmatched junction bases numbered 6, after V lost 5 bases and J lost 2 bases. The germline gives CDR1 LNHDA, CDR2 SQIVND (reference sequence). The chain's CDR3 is CASSAPGQTYEQYF. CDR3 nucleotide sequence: TGTGCCAGTAGTGCACCGGGACAGACCTACGAGCAGTACTTC. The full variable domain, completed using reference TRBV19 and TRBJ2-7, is DGGITQSPKYLFRKEGQNVTLSCEQNLNHDAMYWYRQDPGQGLRLIYYSQIVNDFQKGDIAEGYSVSREKKESFPLTVTSAQKNPTAFYLCASSAPGQTYEQYFGPGTRLTVT.

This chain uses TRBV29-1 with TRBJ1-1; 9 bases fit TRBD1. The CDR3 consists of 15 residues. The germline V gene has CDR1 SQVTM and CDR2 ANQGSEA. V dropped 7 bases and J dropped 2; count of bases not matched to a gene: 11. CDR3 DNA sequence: TGCAGCGCGCTCCGGGACAGGGAACGAAACACTGAAGCTTTCTTT. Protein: CSALRDRERNTEAFF.

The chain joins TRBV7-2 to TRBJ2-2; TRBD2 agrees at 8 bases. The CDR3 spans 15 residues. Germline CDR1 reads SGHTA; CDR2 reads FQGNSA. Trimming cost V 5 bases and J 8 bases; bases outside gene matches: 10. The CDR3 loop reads CASSPTRAGAGELFF. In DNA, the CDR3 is TGTGCCAGCAGCCCCACTAGAGCGGGGGCGGGGGAGCTGTTTTTT.

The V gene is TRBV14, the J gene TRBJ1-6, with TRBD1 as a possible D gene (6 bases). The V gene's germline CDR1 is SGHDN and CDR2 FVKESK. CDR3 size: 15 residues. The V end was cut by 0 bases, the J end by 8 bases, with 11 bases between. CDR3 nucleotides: TGTGCCAGCAGCCAAGATGGGGGGCTCGATTCACCCCTCCACTTT. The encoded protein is CASSQDGGLDSPLHF.